These 30 T cell receptor beta chains were all obtained from the same sample, sequenced in a study of blood T cell repertoires in COVID-19. Clones were read by immunoSEQ multiplex PCR, and TCRdb kept only the in-frame ones, dropping some. Of about 260,000 clones listed, roughly 87% are singletons. Sequenced material: peripheral blood. The origin of the receptors is a human donor in a cohort sampled during active COVID-19.

The chain recombines TRBV28 with TRBJ1-1; D uncertain. Looked up from germline, CDR1 is MDHEN and CDR2 is SYDVKM. The V and J ends lost 6 bases and 2 bases respectively, with 10 bases between them. The CDR3 runs 13 residues. CDR3 coding DNA: TGTGCCAGCAGCCCTACAGAAAACACTGAAGCTTTCTTT. Translation: CASSPTENTEAFF.

The chain has TRBV9 and TRBJ1-2; maybe TRBD1 (6 bases). The CDR3 is 13 residues long. V gave up 5 bases and J gave up 5 bases, with 13 bases separating them. Germline CDR1 is SGDLS and CDR2 is YYNGEE. The CDR3 here is CASRAGTTYGYTF. The CDR3 DNA is TGTGCCAGCAGGGCCGGGACAACTTATGGCTACACCTTC.

The V call is TRBV28, the J call TRBJ2-7; D is undetermined. This CDR3 comprises 13 residues. V was pared by 6 bases and J by 3 bases, with 12 bases between. CDR1 is MDHEN, CDR2 SYDVKM, per germline. The CDR3 DNA sequence: TGTGCCAGCAGCTTCACACGATACTACGAGCAGTACTTC. Its protein is CASSFTRYYEQYF.

The chain has TRBV3-1 (or the pseudogene TRBV3-2) and TRBJ2-7, with 12 bases identical to TRBD2. Germline V gives CDR1 LGHDT, CDR2 YNNKEL (reference sequence). The CDR3 spans 17 residues. After removal of 4 bases from V and 1 base from J, the junction contained 8 bases not matched to a gene. CDR3 loop: CASSPNPGLAGSYEQYF. CDR3 coding DNA: TGTGCCAGCAGCCCCAACCCAGGACTAGCGGGGTCCTACGAGCAGTACTTC.

The V gene is TRBV19, the J gene TRBJ1-2; D gene uncertain. V lost 6 bases, J lost 3 bases, and 11 bases lay in between. Germline CDR1 reads LNHDA; CDR2 reads SQIVND (reference sequence). This CDR3 is built from 13 residues. CDR3: CASRLRSDYGYTF. CDR3 DNA sequence: TGTGCCAGTAGACTCAGGTCGGACTATGGCTACACCTTC.

CDR3 sequence: CASSLPSGERGSSNTQYF. The CDR3 DNA reads TGTGCCAGCTCACTCCCTTCGGGGGAGCGGGGTAGTTCAAATACGCAGTATTTT. V and J are TRBV18 and TRBJ2-3; 7 nucleotides line up with TRBD2. V gave up 4 bases and J gave up 7 bases; unmatched junction bases: 20. From germline, CDR1 is KGHSH and CDR2 LQKENI. The CDR3 sequence is 18 residues long.

The chain is built from TRBV10-3 and TRBJ1-3, with D tentatively TRBD1 (5 bases). The CDR3 has 15 residues. The germline gives CDR1 ENHRY, CDR2 SYGVKD. V was pared by 7 bases and J by 0 bases, with 13 bases between. The CDR3 nucleotides are TGTGCCATCACAACAGGAGAATACTCTGGAAACACCATATATTTT. This translates into CAITTGEYSGNTIYF.

The V and J genes are TRBV12-5 and TRBJ1-2; TRBD1 is a possible D gene (5 bases). Germline V CDR1 and CDR2: LGHNT, FRNRAP. The CDR3 consists of 17 residues. Between the trimmed V and J ends, which lost 5 bases and 0 bases, there was a span of 19 bases. CDR3 sequence: CASGEIPGQLANYGYTF. The CDR3 nucleotides are TGTGCTAGTGGTGAGATCCCAGGGCAGCTAGCTAACTATGGCTACACCTTC.

This clone was counted a few times. This chain uses TRBV2 with TRBJ1-3, with a possible D match to TRBD1 (6 bases). The CDR3 extends over 13 amino acids. Trimming pared 6 bases from V and 9 bases from J, leaving 15 bases between. The germline CDR1 and CDR2 sequences are SNHLY and FYNNEI. CDR3 in amino acids: CASSGTRGGTIYF. The CDR3 DNA follows: TGTGCCAGCAGCGGGACAAGAGGTGGCACCATATATTTT.

On this clone: This specimen includes other DNA sequences encoding the same CDR3. J is TRBJ1-1 and V is TRBV19; no clear D gene. Per germline, CDR1 LNHDA and CDR2 SQIVND (reference sequence). Trimming took off 1 base at V and 5 bases at J, with 8 bases between the two ends. This CDR3 contains 13 residues. CDR3 DNA sequence: TGTGCCAGTAGTATAGTCGGAGGGACTGAAGCTTTCTTT. Translating it yields CASSIVGGTEAFF.

In the case of this clone: This sample includes further DNA sequences coding for the same CDR3. The genes are TRBV5-1 and TRBJ2-5; possibly TRBD1 for D (6 bases). Germline V gene data show CDR1 as SGHRS and CDR2 as YFSETQ. V was trimmed by 4 bases and J by 2 bases, leaving 9 bases between them. The CDR3 covers 13 residues. The CDR3 protein is CASSRGQQETQYF. In DNA, the CDR3 is TGCGCCAGCAGCCGAGGACAGCAAGAGACCCAGTACTTC.

The V gene is TRBV3-1 (or the pseudogene TRBV3-2), the J gene TRBJ1-1; the D is unclear. This CDR3 has 11 residues. CDR1 LGHDT and CDR2 YNNKEL come from the germline V gene (reference sequence). The V and J ends lost 7 bases and 11 bases respectively, with 14 bases between them. CDR3 in DNA: TGTGCCAGCACCGGGAGAGGGCGGGCTTTCTTT. It translates to CASTGRGRAFF.

The chain combines TRBV2 with TRBJ2-4; 7 bases line up with TRBD1. The CDR3 length is 16 residues. V shed 7 bases and J 0 bases; nucleotides not matched to a gene: 9. Germline V gives CDR1 SNHLY, CDR2 FYNNEI. The CDR3 sequence: CASTEGQRLAKNIQYF. The CDR3 bases are TGTGCCAGCACTGAGGGACAGAGACTAGCCAAAAACATTCAGTACTTC.

The chain combines TRBV18 with TRBJ2-7, with 7 bases that match TRBD1. CDR3 length: 13 residues. Trimming took 4 bases from V and 2 from J; bases not matched to a gene: 2. Per the germline V gene, CDR1 is KGHSH and CDR2 is LQKENI. CDR3 amino acids: CASSRGQTYEQYF. The CDR3 coding sequence is TGTGCCAGCTCACGGGGACAGACCTACGAGCAGTACTTC.

This clone has a single count. The junction departs from germline at one end; a sequencing error may be responsible. CDR3 in amino acids: CASSESRTGVPF. The CDR3 region has the DNA TGCGCCAGCAGTGAGTCGAGAACAGGGGTCCCCTTC. The V gene is TRBV10-2, the J gene TRBJ1-2; the match to TRBD1 covers 7 bases. Germline CDR1 reads WSHSY; CDR2 reads SAAADI. The CDR3 is made up of 12 amino acids.

This clone has a handful of counts. The genes are TRBV18 and TRBJ1-1; possible D gene TRBD1, 6 bases. The CDR3 is 16 residues long. The germline V gene encodes CDR1 KGHSH and CDR2 LQKENI. Trimming took 5 bases from V and 1 from J, leaving 17 bases between them. This CDR3 reads CASSSGTPGWNTEAFF. In DNA form, the CDR3 reads TGTGCCAGCTCATCCGGGACACCGGGGTGGAACACTGAAGCTTTCTTT.

This chain joins TRBV29-1 and TRBJ1-1, with 8 nucleotides matching TRBD1. There are 16 residues in the CDR3. The germline CDR1 and CDR2 sequences are SQVTM and ANQGSEA. Trimming took 6 bases from V and 3 from J; bases not matched to a gene: 15. The CDR3 sequence is CSVVRDRSPRYTEAFF. CDR3 sequence (DNA): TGCAGCGTGGTCCGGGACAGGTCCCCTCGCTACACTGAAGCTTTCTTT.

This rearrangement joins TRBV19 to TRBJ1-5, with 8 bases lining up with TRBD1. The V segment lost 3 bases and the J segment 5 bases; nucleotides outside the gene matches: 0. The CDR3 sequence is 13 residues long. Germline V CDR1 and CDR2: LNHDA, SQIVND (reference sequence). The CDR3 DNA reads TGTGCCAGTAGTATGGACAGGGATCAGCCCCAGCATTTT. Translating it yields CASSMDRDQPQHF.

This clone was recorded once. The rearrangement uses TRBV7-2 and TRBJ2-7, with D perhaps TRBD1 (6 bases). Germline V gene lookup returns CDR1 SGHTA and CDR2 FQGNSA. The CDR3 length is 14 residues. Trimming pared 5 bases from V and 10 bases from J, leaving 21 bases between. The CDR3 coding sequence is TGTGCCAGCAGCCAGGGGCAGGGGACGCCCCTCCAGTACTTC. Translating it yields CASSQGQGTPLQYF.

This chain uses TRBV18 with TRBJ1-3, with a weak D call TRBD1 (6 bases). There are 15 residues in the CDR3. V lost 6 bases to trimming and J lost 0 bases, with 12 bases between them. Germline loops: CDR1 KGHSH, CDR2 LQKENI. CDR3 sequence reads: CASSRTGNSGNTIYF. The CDR3 nucleotides are TGTGCCAGCTCGCGTACAGGGAACTCTGGAAACACCATATATTTT. The whole variable domain, remainder taken from reference TRBV18 and TRBJ1-3, is NAGVMQNPRHLVRRRGQEARLRCSPMKGHSHVYWYRQLPEEGLKFMVYLQKENIIDESGMPKERFSAEFPKEGPSILRIQQVVRGDSAAYFCASSRTGNSGNTIYFGEGSWLTVV.

This rearrangement joins TRBV30 to TRBJ1-1, with 9 bases aligning to TRBD1. CDR3 length: 15 amino acids. With V trimmed by 0 bases and J by 5 bases, 7 bases remained unmatched. Germline V gene lookup returns CDR1 GTSNPN and CDR2 SVGIG (reference sequence). The CDR3 region is CAWSVGWTGETEAFF. CDR3 DNA: TGTGCCTGGAGTGTAGGGTGGACAGGGGAGACTGAAGCTTTCTTT.

The CDR3 loop reads CASSQDHGNSPLHF. DNA of the CDR3: TGTGCCAGCAGCCAAGATCATGGCAATTCACCCCTCCACTTT. The chain employs TRBV3-1 (or the pseudogene TRBV3-2) and TRBJ1-6; D uncertain. CDR3 length: 14 amino acids. Trimming took off 0 bases at V and 7 bases at J, with 7 bases between the two ends. CDR1 and CDR2 (germline): LGHDT, YNNKEL (reference sequence).

This chain uses TRBV6-2 or TRBV6-3 with TRBJ2-1; 13 bases are shared with TRBD2. The V gene's germline CDR1 is MNHEY and CDR2 SVGEGT. J gave up 9 bases and V 4 bases, and 9 bases lay outside the gene matches. CDR3 length: 16 amino acids. The CDR3 DNA follows: TGTGCCAGCAGTTTACAGACTAGCGGGGGGTCTGGTGAGCAGTTCTTC. This sequence encodes CASSLQTSGGSGEQFF.

CDR3 nucleotide sequence: TGTGCCAGCAGCCGCGTCACGAACACCGGGGAGCTGTTTTTT. It is translated as CASSRVTNTGELFF. This chain joins TRBV9 and TRBJ2-2, with D unclear. V gave up 4 bases and J gave up 0 bases, with 7 bases separating them. CDR1 is SGDLS, CDR2 YYNGEE, per germline. This CDR3 spans 14 amino acids.

The V and J genes are TRBV3-1 (or the pseudogene TRBV3-2) and TRBJ2-7, with 10 bases fitting TRBD2. The CDR3 sequence is 21 residues long. The germline V gene has CDR1 LGHDT and CDR2 YNNKEL (reference sequence). V lost 1 base, J lost 6 bases, and 24 bases stayed unmatched. The CDR3 bases are TGTGCCAGCAGCCAAGGAATGGGGGGGTACGTGTGTCTAGCGGGAGAGGTCGAGCAGTACTTC. Protein sequence: CASSQGMGGYVCLAGEVEQYF.

The gene calls are TRBV15 and TRBJ2-7; tentative D call: TRBD1 (6 bases). The V end lost 0 bases, the J end lost 5 bases, and 11 bases lay between the germline ends. Germline-derived CDR1 and CDR2 are LNHNV and YYDKDF (reference sequence). This CDR3 comprises 14 residues. CDR3 DNA sequence: TGTGCCACCAGCAGAGAGGGGACAATGGACGAGCAGTACTTC. Translating gives CATSREGTMDEQYF.

The chain carries TRBV6-5 and TRBJ2-7; weak D call: TRBD2 (7 bases). The CDR3 runs to 14 residues. V lost 8 bases, J lost 2 bases, and 16 bases lay in between. CDR1 is MNHEY, CDR2 SVGAGI, per germline. CDR3 sequence reads: CASWGGGGAYEQYF. CDR3 nucleotides: TGTGCCAGCTGGGGGGGCGGGGGAGCCTACGAGCAGTACTTC.

The count of this clone is one. The CDR3 sequence is CAIKEGADNEQFF. The CDR3, as DNA: TGTGCCATCAAAGAGGGCGCGGACAATGAGCAGTTCTTC. The gene calls are TRBV10-3 and TRBJ2-1, with D perhaps TRBD2 (5 bases). Trimming removed 7 bases from V and 5 bases from J, with 12 bases in between. The CDR3 loop spans 13 amino acids. Looked up from germline, CDR1 is ENHRY and CDR2 is SYGVKD.

The CDR3 DNA sequence: TGTGCCAGCAGCCTGGACAGGGGGAAAGCTTTCTTT. It encodes CASSLDRGKAFF. The rearrangement links TRBV7-9 to TRBJ1-1; 10 nucleotides line up with TRBD1. CDR1 is SEHNR and CDR2 is FQNEAQ in the germline V gene (reference sequence). V shed 5 bases, J shed 9 bases, and the junction held 3 bases outside the gene matches. This CDR3 comprises 12 residues.

The genes are TRBV21-1 and TRBJ2-7; TRBD1, as called in the table, went unchecked against the DNA. TRBV21-1 counts as a pseudogene. The CDR3 runs 17 residues. The CDR3, as DNA: TGTGCCAGCAGCAAAGATGAGGACAGGGATATCTCCTACGAGCAGTACTTC. This encodes CASSKDEDRDISYEQYF.